Listed below are T cell receptor beta chains from one sample, sequenced in a study of T-cell memory formation after mild COVID-19. In TCRdb, the 5' RACE reads were re-called with MiXCR into one record per CDR3 protein. The repertoire holds under 550,000 distinct CDR3 sequences, with over 15% as singletons. Sequencing input: PBMCs or a T cell subset sorted from them (not recorded which). The receptors come from a man between 18 and 29 years old who had mild COVID-19 (a few samples of this study predate the infection). Cell type and time point are not known. Each CDR3 is given with its conserved first and last residue. A D gene is named only where the DNA matches it firmly. Rows may omit the clone size; those that give it use once, few, many or a size class.

CDR3 protein	CDR3 DNA	V gene	clone size	D gene	J gene
CASSQELGLGVNEQFF	TGCGCCAGCAGCCAAGAGCTGGGACTAGGCGTCAATGAGCAGTTCTTC	TRBV4-3	few	TRBD2	TRBJ2-1
CASSPTGRVGANYGYTF	TGTGCCAGCAGCCCTACAGGAAGGGTTGGAGCTAACTATGGCTACACCTTC	TRBV9	-	-	TRBJ1-2
CASSPRETGGADTQYF	TGTGCCAGCAGCCCTCGAGAGACAGGGGGCGCGGATACGCAGTATTTT	TRBV7-2	-	TRBD1	TRBJ2-3
CASSYSIAGRGELFF	TGTGCCAGCAGTTACTCGATAGCGGGACGCGGGGAGCTGTTTTTT	TRBV6-2/TRBV6-3	-	TRBD2	TRBJ2-2
CASSPELGPLSYSYGYTF	TGTGCCAGCAGCCCAGAACTGGGACCCTTGAGCTATTCCTATGGCTACACCTTC	TRBV7-9	few	-	TRBJ1-2
CASTDSPLHF	TGTGCCAGCACGGATTCACCCCTCCACTTT	TRBV27	many	-	TRBJ1-6
CASSQVQGKAFF	TGTGCCAGCAGCCAAGTGCAGGGAAAAGCTTTCTTT	TRBV4-2	-	-	TRBJ1-1
CASRIGGARETQYF	TGTGCCAGTCGTATCGGGGGGGCCAGGGAGACCCAGTACTTC	TRBV28	-	TRBD2	TRBJ2-5
CSVELGAYEQYF	TGCAGCGTTGAACTAGGGGCCTACGAGCAGTACTTC	TRBV29-1	-	-	TRBJ2-7
CASRSTSGGYNEQFF	TGTGCCAGCAGGTCTACTAGCGGTGGCTACAATGAGCAGTTCTTC	TRBV7-2	-	TRBD2	TRBJ2-1
CASSRSGSGETEAFF	TGTGCCAGCAGCCGTTCTGGGTCGGGAGAGACTGAAGCTTTCTTT	TRBV9	-	-	TRBJ1-1
CASSRQHVNSPLHF	TGTGCCAGCAGCCGGCAGCACGTTAATTCACCCCTCCACTTT	TRBV3-1	-	-	TRBJ1-6
CASSPWVLQSNEQFF	TGCGCCAGCAGCCCCTGGGTCCTCCAGAGCAATGAGCAGTTCTTC	TRBV4-1	-	-	TRBJ2-1
CSVRGRREQYF	TGCAGCGTAAGGGGTCGAAGGGAGCAGTACTTC	TRBV29-1	-	-	TRBJ2-7
CSVAGTSGTDTQYF	TGCAGCGTTGCAGGGACTAGCGGGACAGATACGCAGTATTTT	TRBV29-1	few	TRBD2	TRBJ2-3
CASSQDPWGGKSTDTQYF	TGTGCCAGCAGCCAAGATCCCTGGGGCGGGAAAAGCACAGATACGCAGTATTTT	TRBV3-1	-	-	TRBJ2-3
CASSVGLARNTGELFF	TGTGCCAGCAGCGTGGGACTAGCGAGGAACACCGGGGAGCTGTTTTTT	TRBV7-2	once	TRBD2	TRBJ2-2
CASSLARQRLRFF	TGTGCCAGCAGCTTAGCGCGGCAGCGTCTGAGGTTCTTC	TRBV11-1	few	-	TRBJ2-1
CASEGQGSNQPQHF	TGTGCCAGCGAGGGACAGGGTAGCAATCAGCCCCAGCATTTT	TRBV6-2/TRBV6-3	-	TRBD1	TRBJ1-5
CASSQGSGDYGYTF	TGTGCCAGCAGCCAAGGTTCAGGGGACTATGGCTACACCTTC	TRBV14	-	-	TRBJ1-2
CATSRRPGQGQRGTDTQYF	TGTGCCACCTCCCGGAGACCGGGACAGGGCCAAAGAGGCACAGATACGCAGTATTTT	TRBV27	-	TRBD1	TRBJ2-3
CASSLRGPETQYF	TGTGCCAGCAGCTTGCGGGGGCCGGAGACCCAGTACTTC	TRBV5-4	-	-	TRBJ2-5
CASVDRGLAEQYF	TGTGCCAGCGTGGACAGAGGCCTTGCCGAGCAGTACTTC	TRBV2	few	-	TRBJ2-7
CASSELAGGQETQYF	TGTGCCAGCAGTGAACTAGCGGGGGGGCAAGAGACCCAGTACTTC	TRBV6-1	many	TRBD2	TRBJ2-5
CASSWGSGANVLTF	TGTGCCAGCAGCTGGGGCTCTGGGGCCAACGTCCTGACTTTC	TRBV7-9	-	-	TRBJ2-6
CASSPERALTFSGQFF	TGCGCCAGCAGCCCAGAAAGGGCTCTCACTTTCAGCGGGCAGTTCTTC	TRBV4-1	few	-	TRBJ2-1
CASSMDPVGELFF	TGCGCCAGCAGCATGGACCCCGTTGGGGAGCTGTTTTTT	TRBV5-1	-	-	TRBJ2-2
CASSLARDYGYTF	TGTGCCAGCAGCTTAGCCAGGGACTATGGCTACACCTTC	TRBV7-2	few	-	TRBJ1-2
CASSLRATGELFF	TGTGCCAGCAGCCTCCGGGCCACCGGGGAGCTGTTTTTT	TRBV7-3	few	-	TRBJ2-2
CASRQKTGKISPLHF	TGTGCCAGCAGACAGAAGACAGGGAAGATCTCACCCCTCCACTTT	TRBV7-2	-	TRBD1	TRBJ1-6
CASSEAAAYEQYF	TGTGCCAGCAGTGAAGCGGCAGCTTACGAGCAGTACTTC	TRBV6-1	few	-	TRBJ2-7
CASSTGTVRTYGYTF	TGCGCCAGCAGTACCGGGACAGTTAGAACCTATGGCTACACCTTC	TRBV5-1	few	TRBD1	TRBJ1-2
CASSPAPTSGRTDTQYF	TGCGCCAGCAGCCCAGCCCCGACTAGCGGACGCACAGATACGCAGTATTTT	TRBV5-1	-	TRBD2	TRBJ2-3
CSAPQSSYNEQFF	TGCAGCGCTCCACAGAGCTCCTACAATGAGCAGTTCTTC	TRBV29-1	-	-	TRBJ2-1
CASSPSNQPQHF	TGTGCCAGCAGTCCGTCCAATCAGCCCCAGCATTTT	TRBV28	-	-	TRBJ1-5
CASSQDPDGGRYGYTF	TGCGCCAGCAGCCAAGACCCTGACGGGGGGCGCTATGGCTACACCTTC	TRBV4-3	few	-	TRBJ1-2
CASSQVDRDHGELFF	TGCGCCAGCAGCCAAGTGGACAGGGACCACGGGGAGCTGTTTTTT	TRBV4-3	-	TRBD1	TRBJ2-2
CASSRDRRIYEQYF	TGCGCCAGCAGCCGGGACAGGAGGATCTACGAGCAGTACTTC	TRBV5-1	-	TRBD1	TRBJ2-7
CASKEGTGELFF	TGTGCCAGCAAGGAGGGCACCGGGGAGCTGTTTTTT	TRBV7-2	few	-	TRBJ2-2
CASRYARVWGGTDTQYF	TGTGCCAGCAGATATGCTCGTGTGTGGGGGGGCACAGATACGCAGTATTTT	TRBV6-2/TRBV6-3	-	-	TRBJ2-3
CASSPQGLNEKLFF	TGTGCCAGCAGTCCTCAGGGACTTAATGAAAAACTGTTTTTT	TRBV12-3/TRBV12-4	few	-	TRBJ1-4
CASSQGLAGAQPQHF	TGCGCCAGCAGCCAAGGTTTGGCAGGGGCTCAGCCCCAGCATTTT	TRBV4-3	few	-	TRBJ1-5
CASSFAGLGEKLFF	TGCGCCAGCAGCTTCGCAGGGTTGGGGGAAAAACTGTTTTTT	TRBV5-1	few	-	TRBJ1-4
CASSPGRGQGGELFF	TGTGCCAGCAGCCCCGGGCGGGGGCAGGGCGGGGAGCTGTTTTTT	TRBV11-2	many	-	TRBJ2-2
CASSFPISKNIQYF	TGTGCCAGCAGTTTCCCTATTTCAAAAAACATTCAGTACTTC	TRBV6-2/TRBV6-3	-	-	TRBJ2-4